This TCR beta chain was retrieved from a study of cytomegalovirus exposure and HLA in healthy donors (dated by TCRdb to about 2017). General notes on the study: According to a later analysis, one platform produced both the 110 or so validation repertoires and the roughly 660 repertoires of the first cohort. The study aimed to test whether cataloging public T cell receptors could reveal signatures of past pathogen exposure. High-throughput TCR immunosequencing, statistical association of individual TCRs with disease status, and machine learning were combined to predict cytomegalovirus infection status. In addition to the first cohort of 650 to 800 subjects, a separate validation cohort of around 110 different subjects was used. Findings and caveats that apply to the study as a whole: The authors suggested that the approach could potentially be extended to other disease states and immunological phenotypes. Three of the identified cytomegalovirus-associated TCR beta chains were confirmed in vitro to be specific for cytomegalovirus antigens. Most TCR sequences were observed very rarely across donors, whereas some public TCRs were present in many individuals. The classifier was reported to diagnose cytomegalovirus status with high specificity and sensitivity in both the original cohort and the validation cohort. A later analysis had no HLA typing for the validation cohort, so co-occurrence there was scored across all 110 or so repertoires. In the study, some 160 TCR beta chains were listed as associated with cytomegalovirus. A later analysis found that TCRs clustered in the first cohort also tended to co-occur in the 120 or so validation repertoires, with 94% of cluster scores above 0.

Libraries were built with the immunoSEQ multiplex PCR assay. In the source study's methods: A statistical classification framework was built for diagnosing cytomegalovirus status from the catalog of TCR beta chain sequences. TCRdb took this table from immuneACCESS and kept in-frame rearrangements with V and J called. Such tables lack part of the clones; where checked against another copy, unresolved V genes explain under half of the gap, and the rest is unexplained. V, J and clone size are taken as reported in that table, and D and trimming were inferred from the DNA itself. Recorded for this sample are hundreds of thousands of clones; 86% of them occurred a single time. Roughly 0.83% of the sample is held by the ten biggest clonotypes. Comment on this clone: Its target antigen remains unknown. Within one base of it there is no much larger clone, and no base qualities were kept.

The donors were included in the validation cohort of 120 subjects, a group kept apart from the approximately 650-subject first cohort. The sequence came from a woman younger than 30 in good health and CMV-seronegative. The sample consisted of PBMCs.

The DNA sequence is given as TGTGCCAGCAGCTTAGAATGGACAGGGAACTATGGCTACACCTTC. The translation is CASSLEWTGNYGYTF. The chain is assembled from TRBV7-8 and TRBJ1-2; 8 nucleotides in the junction match TRBD1. Trimming removed 1 base from V and 2 bases from J; the gene matches leave 3 bases unexplained. Reading from cysteine to phenylalanine, the CDR3 counts 15 amino acids. The kept DNA is CDR3 alone, 45 bases in frame from the first base. The CDR1 and CDR2 encoded by the germline V gene are SGHVS and FQNEAQ.